This TCR beta chain was retrieved from a study of T cells in Graves' hyperthyroidism and ophthalmopathy. Exclusions: uncontrolled infection, other autoimmune disease, pregnancy, lactation. The investigators amplified TCR beta CDR3 regions from RNA transcripts. A first-round RT-PCR of the TCR CDR3 used the HTBI primer set. MiXCR, applied by TCRdb to the multiplex PCR reads, yields one record per CDR3 protein. The sample has hundreds of thousands of distinct CDR3 sequences, more than 13% seen once. The CDR3 contains 15 residues. Germline values: CDR1 SGHTS, CDR2 YDEGEE. Trimming cost V 1 base and J 0 bases, with 10 bases left between them.

The chain employs TRBV5-8 and TRBJ1-1, with D unresolved. The sequencing input was blood. This receptor was obtained from a woman in her twenties or thirties with Graves' hyperthyroidism. The CDR3 protein is CASSLSQTLNTEAFF. The CDR3 DNA follows: TGTGCCAGCAGCTTGTCACAGACCCTGAACACTGAAGCTTTCTTT.